The T cell receptor (beta chain) under discussion was sequenced for a study of shared clonotypes between healthy human individuals. Study context: Per-donor plates numbered three CD4 naive, three CD4 memory, two CD8 naive and one CD8 memory.

The CDR3 consists of 14 residues. Trimming took 0 bases from V and 2 from J, leaving 9 bases between them. CDR1 and CDR2 (germline): SGHRS, YFSETQ. Clones were read by immunoSEQ multiplex PCR, and TCRdb kept only the in-frame ones, dropping some. This table has about a million clones, 70% to 80% appearing once. This clone has only a few counts. The clonotype comes from a man younger than 30 in good health. Some clones in this sample may be carry-over from other donors' samples. The sequencing input was memory CD4+ T cells from PBMCs. Regarding subset: CD45RA-negative fraction. The chain has TRBV5-1 and TRBJ2-7, with D hard to call. In DNA, the CDR3 is TGCGCCAGCAGCTTGGATTTACACACCTACGAGCAGTACTTC. The encoded protein is CASSLDLHTYEQYF.